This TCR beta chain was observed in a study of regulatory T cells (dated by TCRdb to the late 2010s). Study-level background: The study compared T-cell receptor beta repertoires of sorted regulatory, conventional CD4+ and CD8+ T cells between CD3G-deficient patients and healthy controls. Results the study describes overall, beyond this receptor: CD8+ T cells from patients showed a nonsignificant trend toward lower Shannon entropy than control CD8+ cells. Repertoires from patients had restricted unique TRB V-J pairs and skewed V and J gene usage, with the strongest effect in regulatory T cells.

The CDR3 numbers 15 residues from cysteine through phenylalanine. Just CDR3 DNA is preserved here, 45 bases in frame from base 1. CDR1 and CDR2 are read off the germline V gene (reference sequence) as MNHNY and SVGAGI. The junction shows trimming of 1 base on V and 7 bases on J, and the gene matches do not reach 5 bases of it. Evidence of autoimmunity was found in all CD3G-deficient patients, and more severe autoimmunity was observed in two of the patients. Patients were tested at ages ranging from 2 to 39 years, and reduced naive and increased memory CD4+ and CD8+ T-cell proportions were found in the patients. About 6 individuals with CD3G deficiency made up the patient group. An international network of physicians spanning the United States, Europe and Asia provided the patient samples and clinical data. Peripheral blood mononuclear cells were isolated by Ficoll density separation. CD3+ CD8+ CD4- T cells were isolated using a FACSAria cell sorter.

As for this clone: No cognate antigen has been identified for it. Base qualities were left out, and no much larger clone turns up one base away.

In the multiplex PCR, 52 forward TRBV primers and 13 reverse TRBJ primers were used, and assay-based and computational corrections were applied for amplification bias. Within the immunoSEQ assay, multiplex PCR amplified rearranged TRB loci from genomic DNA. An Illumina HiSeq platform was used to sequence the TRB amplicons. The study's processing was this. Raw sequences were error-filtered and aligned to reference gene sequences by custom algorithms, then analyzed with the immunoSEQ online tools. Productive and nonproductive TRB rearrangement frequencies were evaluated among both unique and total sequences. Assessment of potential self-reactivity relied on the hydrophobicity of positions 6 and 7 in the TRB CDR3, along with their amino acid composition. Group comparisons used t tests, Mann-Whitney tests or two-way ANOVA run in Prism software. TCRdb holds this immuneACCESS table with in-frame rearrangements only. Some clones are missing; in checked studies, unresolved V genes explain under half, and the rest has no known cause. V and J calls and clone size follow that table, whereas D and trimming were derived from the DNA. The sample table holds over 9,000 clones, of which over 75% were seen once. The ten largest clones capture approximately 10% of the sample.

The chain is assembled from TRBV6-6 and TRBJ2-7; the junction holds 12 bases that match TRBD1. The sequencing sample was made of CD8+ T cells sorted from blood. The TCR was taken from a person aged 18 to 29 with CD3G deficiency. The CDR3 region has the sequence CASSYFGDRGQEQYF. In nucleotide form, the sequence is TGTGCCAGCAGTTACTTTGGGGACAGGGGGCAGGAGCAGTACTTC.